The 22 T cell receptor beta chains presented below share a single source sample, sequenced in a study of T cells in Graves' hyperthyroidism and ophthalmopathy (dated by TCRdb to about 2019). The method behind the library was multiplex PCR. Reads for this sample came from an Illumina HiSeq 2000. The TCR beta CDR3 regions were amplified from RNA transcripts. The first round of RT-PCR for the TCR CDR3 was performed with the HTBI primer set and the Qiagen OneStep RT-PCR kit. In TCRdb, the public reads were trimmed at Q25 with fastp and aligned with MiXCR, with productive beta chains retained. Here each entry gathers all rows of one CDR3 protein and keeps the most common genes and DNA. Here the sample has roughly 840,000 distinct CDR3 sequences; about two fifths occur a single time. The top ten clonotypes cover 8.9% of the sample. What was sequenced was blood. The receptors stem from a man between 18 and 35 years old with Graves' hyperthyroidism.

The rearrangement links TRBV19 to TRBJ1-1; D is undetermined. From germline, CDR1 is LNHDA and CDR2 SQIVND (reference sequence). This CDR3 is 14 amino acids long. V lost 1 base to trimming and J lost 1 base, with 7 bases between them. CDR3 sequence (DNA): TGTGCCAGTAGTATAGCCTTCAGGAACACTGAAGCTTTCTTT. Protein: CASSIAFRNTEAFF.

This chain joins TRBV12-3 or TRBV12-4 and TRBJ1-1, with a weak D call TRBD1 (6 bases). CDR3 size: 14 residues. The ends were cut back, 8 bases at V and 1 base at J, with 14 bases in the middle. CDR3 DNA sequence: TGTGCCAGCGCGGACAGAGATAGGAACACTGAAGCTTTCTTT. Encoded protein: CASADRDRNTEAFF.

The chain joins TRBV19 to TRBJ1-3; D possibly corresponds to TRBD1 (5 bases). V lost 5 bases, J lost 0 bases, and 17 bases lay in between. From germline, CDR1 is LNHDA and CDR2 SQIVND (reference sequence). The CDR3 spans 17 residues. The CDR3 protein is CASSLMGQTISGNTIYF. CDR3 in DNA: TGTGCCAGTAGTTTGATGGGGCAGACGATCTCTGGAAACACCATATATTTT.

The gene calls are TRBV19 and TRBJ2-5, with D perhaps TRBD2 (6 bases). The CDR3 sequence is 15 residues long. The V gene lost 2 bases and the J gene lost 5 bases, with 15 bases spanning the gap. Germline CDR1 LNHDA, CDR2 SQIVND (reference sequence). DNA for the CDR3: TGTGCCAGTAGTATATCCGTCGGGGGACGCGAGACCCAGTACTTC. Protein: CASSISVGGRETQYF.

This clonotype was observed a handful of times. The CDR3 sequence: CASSFPAGIEETQYF. The CDR3 region has the DNA TGTGCCAGCAGCTTTCCAGCGGGGATCGAAGAGACCCAGTACTTC. The rearrangement joins TRBV7-2 to TRBJ2-5, with 7 bases that match TRBD2. Germline V CDR1 and CDR2: SGHTA, FQGNSA. V lost 3 bases, J lost 3 bases, and 7 bases stayed unmatched. The CDR3 runs to 15 residues.

This clonotype was detected a few times. The chain joins TRBV7-2 to TRBJ1-2; a weak D match, TRBD1 (5 bases). Trimming removed 5 bases at V and 2 bases at J, with 12 bases between. The germline V gene has CDR1 SGHTA and CDR2 FQGNSA. There are 14 residues in the CDR3. The CDR3 protein is CASSQTDGNYGYTF. Written as DNA, the CDR3 is TGTGCCAGCAGCCAGACAGATGGAAACTATGGCTACACCTTC.

CDR3 coding DNA: TGTGCCAGCAGCCAAGGACACTTTAGCAATCAGCCCCAGCATTTT. Translating gives CASSQGHFSNQPQHF. The V gene is TRBV14, the J gene TRBJ1-5; D gene uncertain. The CDR3 runs 15 residues. The ends were cut back, 1 base at V and 0 bases at J, with 7 bases in the middle. The V gene's germline CDR1 is SGHDN and CDR2 FVKESK.

This clonotype has at least ten counts. The genes are TRBV7-2 and TRBJ1-3; D ambiguous. Trimming removed 5 bases from V and 0 bases from J, with 8 bases in between. The CDR3 is 14 residues long. CDR1 SGHTA and CDR2 FQGNSA come from the germline V gene. The DNA for the CDR3 is TGTGCCAGCAGCCTTTTTGGCTCTGGAAACACCATATATTTT. Its translation is CASSLFGSGNTIYF.

This clonotype was counted a single time. Given a much more abundant clone one base away, this may be a read error. The chain employs TRBV2 and TRBJ2-5, with a tentative D call TRBD1 (6 bases). This CDR3 has 14 amino acids. Germline loops: CDR1 SNHLY, CDR2 FYNNEI. Trimming removed 7 bases from V and 1 base from J, with 13 bases in between. DNA of the CDR3: TGTGCCAGCACCAATGGGACATCCCAAGAGACCCAGTACTTC. Protein: CASTNGTSQETQYF.

In this sample, this clonotype turned up once. This may be a read error, as it is one base from a much larger clone. The chain links TRBV2 to TRBJ2-7; D may correspond to TRBD1 or TRBD2 (5 bases each). The V end lost 7 bases, the J end lost 2 bases, and 18 bases lay between the germline ends. The CDR3 extends over 15 amino acids. Germline lookup yields CDR1 SNHLY and CDR2 FYNNEI. The CDR3 sequence is CASTPSSGTPYEQYF. CDR3 DNA: TGTGCCAGCACCCCAAGCTCAGGGACCCCCTACGAGCAGTACTTC.

This clonotype was seen repeatedly, ten times or more. This sequence joins TRBV27 and TRBJ1-1, with unresolved D. The V gene's germline CDR1 is MNHEY and CDR2 SMNVEV (reference sequence). Deletions cut 3 bases from V and 1 base from J, with 9 bases between. This CDR3 is built from 14 residues. DNA for the CDR3: TGTGCCAGCAGTTTGAGACGAGAGAACACTGAAGCTTTCTTT. The encoded protein is CASSLRRENTEAFF.

The genes are TRBV11-1 and TRBJ2-2; tentatively, D is TRBD1 (7 bases). In germline, CDR1 is SGHAT, CDR2 FQDESV (reference sequence). This CDR3 contains 18 residues. V lost 7 bases and J 7 bases, leaving 28 bases between the germline ends. The chain's CDR3 is CASTPGPGGTAGSGELFF. CDR3 bases: TGTGCCAGCACCCCTGGGCCTGGGGGGACAGCCGGGAGCGGGGAGCTGTTTTTT.

The V call is TRBV25-1, the J call TRBJ1-6, with TRBD1 identical over 8 bases. Germline lookup yields CDR1 MGHDK and CDR2 SYGVNS. The CDR3 consists of 13 residues. The V and J ends lost 10 bases and 9 bases, in that order; junction bases with no gene match: 8. CDR3 amino acids: CATGGTTGSPLHF. In nucleotides, the CDR3 is TGTGCCACAGGGGGCACAACTGGTTCACCCCTCCACTTT.

This clonotype was detected only a few times. The rearrangement joins TRBV5-5 to TRBJ2-7; D is perhaps TRBD2 (5 bases). The CDR3 consists of 15 residues. Germline assignment: CDR1 SGHKS and CDR2 YYEKEE (reference sequence). V was shortened by 4 bases and J by 0 bases, with 14 bases between the two germline ends. CDR3 region: CASSPRVSDSYEQYF. Written as DNA, the CDR3 is TGTGCCAGCAGCCCGCGGGTTAGCGACTCCTACGAGCAGTACTTC.

In regard to this clonotype: A much larger clonotype is one base distant, so this may be a read error. The J gene is TRBJ2-7, the V gene TRBV29-1; D is possibly TRBD1 or TRBD2 (6 bases each). The V gene's germline CDR1 is SQVTM and CDR2 ANQGSEA. CDR3 size: 13 residues. CDR3 in DNA: TGCAGCGTTGACGCGGGACACACCTACGGGCAGTACTTC. Its translation: CSVDAGHTYGQYF.

V and J are TRBV11-2 and TRBJ1-2; D is unclear. The CDR3 has 15 residues. Between the trimmed V and J ends, which lost 1 base and 0 bases, there was a span of 9 bases. Per the germline V gene, CDR1 is SGHAT and CDR2 is FQNNGV. The CDR3, as DNA: TGTGCCAGCAGCTTAGGTCCGGGCTCTAACTATGGCTACACCTTC. This gives the protein CASSLGPGSNYGYTF. Together with reference TRBV11-2 and TRBJ1-2, the CDR3 gives the full variable domain: EAGVAQSPRYKIIEKRQSVAFWCNPISGHATLYWYQQILGQGPKLLIQFQNNGVVDDSQLPKDRFSAERLKGVDSTLKIQPAKLEDSAVYLCASSLGPGSNYGYTFGSGTRLTVV.

The chain is built from TRBV7-2 and TRBJ2-7; 10 nucleotides match TRBD1. The V gene end was trimmed by 6 bases and the J gene end by 4 bases; junction bases not matched to a gene: 9. Germline V gene data show CDR1 as SGHTA and CDR2 as FQGNSA. The length of the CDR3 is 15 residues. DNA for the CDR3: TGTGCCAGCAGTTCGACAGGGGGCTCATATTACGAGCAGTACTTC. Translated: CASSSTGGSYYEQYF.

V is TRBV20-1 and J is TRBJ1-1; a weak D match, TRBD1 (6 bases). The CDR3 length is 14 residues. With 3 bases removed from V and 1 base from J, the gap between germline ends came to 12 bases. CDR1 is DFQATT, CDR2 SNEGSKA, per germline (reference sequence). CDR3 DNA: TGCAGTGCTAGGAGGGGGGGAGGGAACACTGAAGCTTTCTTT. As protein: CSARRGGGNTEAFF.

A few counts support this clonotype. The chain combines TRBV5-8 with TRBJ2-7, with D uncertain. Trimming removed 0 bases at V and 3 bases at J, with 10 bases between. Germline V gives CDR1 SGHTS, CDR2 YDEGEE. This CDR3 spans 14 amino acids. CDR3 in amino acids: CASSLDTPNYEQYF. The CDR3 bases are TGTGCCAGCAGCTTGGACACCCCCAACTACGAGCAGTACTTC.

V is TRBV14 and J is TRBJ2-5, with unresolved D. The germline V gene has CDR1 SGHDN and CDR2 FVKESK. Trimming removed 4 bases at V and 0 bases at J, with 15 bases between. CDR3 length: 16 residues. The CDR3 spells CASSRLGTVYQETQYF. CDR3 DNA: TGTGCCAGCAGCCGGTTGGGAACCGTTTACCAAGAGACCCAGTACTTC.

This clonotype was counted a few times. This chain uses TRBV4-3 with TRBJ2-5; weak D call: TRBD1 (6 bases). The CDR3 covers 14 residues. The germline V gene has CDR1 LGHNA and CDR2 YSLEER. Trimming took off 0 bases at V and 5 bases at J, with 10 bases between the two ends. CDR3 sequence: CASSQDPGDETQYF. The DNA of the CDR3 is TGCGCCAGCAGCCAAGATCCAGGGGACGAGACCCAGTACTTC.

This clonotype was counted many times. The rearrangement uses TRBV10-3 and TRBJ2-2, with a weak D call TRBD2 (6 bases). CDR1 ENHRY and CDR2 SYGVKD come from the germline V gene. Trimming pared 0 bases from V and 1 base from J, leaving 9 bases between. The CDR3 is 16 residues long. The CDR3: CAISESGGVNTGELFF. As DNA, the CDR3 is TGTGCCATCAGTGAGTCCGGCGGGGTGAACACCGGGGAGCTGTTTTTT.